In this sample, the clone carrying this T cell receptor beta chain turned up once. The entry originates in a study of technical replicates of blood from a handful of donors. Germline CDR1 and CDR2: SQVTM and ANQGSEA. The CDR3 extends over 12 amino acids. Trimming removed 3 bases at V and 3 bases at J, with 9 bases between. The table came from immunoSEQ multiplex PCR; TCRdb's copy has only in-frame clones and leaves some out. The sample comprises some 74,000 clones, about 91% of which are singletons, and 0.41% rests with the top ten. Specimen: T cells isolated from PBMCs. The rearrangement uses TRBV29-1 and TRBJ2-7, with D possibly being TRBD1 (6 bases). The source of this sequence is a human donor in good health. In DNA, the CDR3 is TGCAGCGTTGAGGACAGAGTCTACGAGCAGTACTTC. Protein sequence: CSVEDRVYEQYF.